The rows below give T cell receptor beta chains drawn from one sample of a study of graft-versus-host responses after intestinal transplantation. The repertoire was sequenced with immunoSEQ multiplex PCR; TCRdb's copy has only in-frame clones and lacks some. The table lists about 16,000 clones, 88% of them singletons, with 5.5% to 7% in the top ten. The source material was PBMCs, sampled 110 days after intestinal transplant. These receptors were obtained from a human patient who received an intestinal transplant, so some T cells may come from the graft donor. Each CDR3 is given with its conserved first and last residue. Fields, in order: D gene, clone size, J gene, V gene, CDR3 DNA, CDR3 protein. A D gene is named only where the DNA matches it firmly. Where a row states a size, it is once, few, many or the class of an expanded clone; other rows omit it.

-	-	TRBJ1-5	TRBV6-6	TGTGCCAGCAGTTACGGCAACCCGTACAATCAGCCCCAGCATTTT	CASSYGNPYNQPQHF
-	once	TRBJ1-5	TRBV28	TGTGCCAGCAGTCAAGACAGTCCTTTCAATCAGCCCCAGCATTTT	CASSQDSPFNQPQHF
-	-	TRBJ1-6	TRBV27	TGTGCCAGCAGTTTAATCGGCAGCTATAATTCACCCCTCCACTTT	CASSLIGSYNSPLHF
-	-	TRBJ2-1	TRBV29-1	TGCAGCGTTGAAAGAGGGTCCCGACAGTTCTTC	CSVERGSRQFF
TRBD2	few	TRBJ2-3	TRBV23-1	TGCGCCAGCAGTCAACTAGCGGGAGCAGATACGCAGTATTTT	CASSQLAGADTQYF
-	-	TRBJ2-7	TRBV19	TGTGCCAGTAGTATAGGAGGGGGTTACGAGCAGTACTTC	CASSIGGGYEQYF
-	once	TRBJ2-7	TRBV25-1	TGTGCCAGCAGCCTTTCCTACGAGCAGTACTTC	CASSLSYEQYF
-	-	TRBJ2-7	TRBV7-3	TGTGCCAGCAGCTTAACCGGGACTCCACCCTACGAGCAGTACTTC	CASSLTGTPPYEQYF
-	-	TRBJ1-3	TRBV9	TGTGCCAGCAGCGATAACCCAGGGGCCGGCGGAAACACCATATATTTT	CASSDNPGAGGNTIYF
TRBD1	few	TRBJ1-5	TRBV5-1	TGCGCCAGCAGCTTTACAGGGGGGTGGAATCAGCCCCAGCATTTT	CASSFTGGWNQPQHF
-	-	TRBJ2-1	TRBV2	TGTGCCAGCAGTGAACGCATAGATGAGCAGTTCTTC	CASSERIDEQFF
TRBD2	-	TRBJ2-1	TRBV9	TGTGCCAGCAGCGTGTTTTCCAGCGGGGGCTACAATGAGCAGTTCTTC	CASSVFSSGGYNEQFF
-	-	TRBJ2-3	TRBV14	TGTGCCAGCAGCCTCAGAATGGATACGCAGTATTTT	CASSLRMDTQYF
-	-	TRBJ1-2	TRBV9	TGTGCCAGCAGCGACGGAGGGGGCTATGGCTACACCTTC	CASSDGGGYGYTF
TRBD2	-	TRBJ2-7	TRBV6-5	TGTGCCAGCAGTTACTCGCCTAGCGGAGCTAATAACGAGCAGTACTTC	CASSYSPSGANNEQYF
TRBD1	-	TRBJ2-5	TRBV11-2	TGTGCCAGCAGCTTAGTAGGGGGCCGGGAGACCCAGTACTTC	CASSLVGGRETQYF
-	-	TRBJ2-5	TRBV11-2	TGTGCCAGCAGCTTAGACAGACTCCAAGAGACCCAGTACTTC	CASSLDRLQETQYF
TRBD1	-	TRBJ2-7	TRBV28	TGTGCCAGCACCGGGACAGGGATATCCGAGCAGTACTTC	CASTGTGISEQYF
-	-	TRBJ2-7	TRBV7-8	TGTGTCAGCAGCTTAGTCTGGGGGGCAGGGAGGCCATACGAGCAGTACTTC	CVSSLVWGAGRPYEQYF
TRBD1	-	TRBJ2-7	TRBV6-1	TGTGCCAGCAGTGACACCGGGACAGGGGCCGAAGAGCAGTACTTC	CASSDTGTGAEEQYF
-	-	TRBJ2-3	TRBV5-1	TGCGCCAGCAACGAGGGACAAGGGGCAGATACGCAGTATTTT	CASNEGQGADTQYF
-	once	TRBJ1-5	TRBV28	TGTGCCAGCAGTTTGGGAGGGCTCCAGCCCCAGCATTTT	CASSLGGLQPQHF
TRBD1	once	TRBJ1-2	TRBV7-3	TGTGCCAGCAGCTTAGGAACAGGGGGAAGCGGCTACACCTTC	CASSLGTGGSGYTF
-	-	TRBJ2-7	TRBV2	TGTGCCAGCAGCGGATTCTCCTACGAGCAGTACTTC	CASSGFSYEQYF
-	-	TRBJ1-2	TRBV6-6	TGTGCCAGCAGTTACCGGGACAACTATGGCTACACCTTC	CASSYRDNYGYTF
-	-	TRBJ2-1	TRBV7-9	TGTGCCAGCAGCCCTACAGTCTTCGGTGAGCAGTTCTTC	CASSPTVFGEQFF
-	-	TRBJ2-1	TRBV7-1	TGTGCCAGCAGTATCACCCCGGCCCCTGCCTACAATGAGCAGTTCTTC	CASSITPAPAYNEQFF
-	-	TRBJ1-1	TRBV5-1	TGCGCCAGCAGCCCTAGATTCGGGGGCGACGAAGCTTTCTTT	CASSPRFGGDEAFF
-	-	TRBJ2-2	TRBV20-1	TGCAGTGCGGGAGGACAGGGGGAGCTGTTTTTT	CSAGGQGELFF
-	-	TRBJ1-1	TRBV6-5	TGTGCCAGCAGTTACTCCGGCCGGGGTTCGGCCGTCGCTTTCTTT	CASSYSGRGSAVAFF
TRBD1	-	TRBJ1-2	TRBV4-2	TGTGCCAGCAGCGCCGACAGGGTGCGTGGCTACACCTTC	CASSADRVRGYTF
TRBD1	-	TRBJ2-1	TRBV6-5	TGTGCCAGTTCACGGACAGGGATCAATGAGCAGTTCTTC	CASSRTGINEQFF
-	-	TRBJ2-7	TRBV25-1	TGTGCCAGCAGTGACGGTGGGGCGGTACGGCAGTACTTC	CASSDGGAVRQYF
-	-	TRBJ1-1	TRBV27	TGTGCCAGTTCCCCGACAGGCGGGGACACTGAAGCTTTCTTT	CASSPTGGDTEAFF
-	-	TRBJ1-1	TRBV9	TGTGCCAGCAGCCCCCCTCCAGGGGTAACTGAAGCTTTCTTT	CASSPPPGVTEAFF
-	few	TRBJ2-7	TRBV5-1	TGCGCCAGCAGCATGACTATCTCCTACGAGCAGTACTTC	CASSMTISYEQYF
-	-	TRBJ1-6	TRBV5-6	TGTGCCAGCAGCTTGGAAGGGGTAACCTATAATTCACCCCTCCACTTT	CASSLEGVTYNSPLHF
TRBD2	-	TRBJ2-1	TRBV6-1	TGTGCCAGCCAGACTAGCGGGAGGTACAATGAGCAGTTCTTC	CASQTSGRYNEQFF
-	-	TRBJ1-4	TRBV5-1	TGCGCCAGCAGCTTGTCGGGGGAAGAAAAACTGTTTTTT	CASSLSGEEKLFF
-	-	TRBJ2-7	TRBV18	TGTGCCAGCTCACCCGGGACCTACGAGCAGTACTTC	CASSPGTYEQYF
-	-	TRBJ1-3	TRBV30	TGTGCCTGGAGTGTATCACCAGGCTCTGGAAACACCATATATTTT	CAWSVSPGSGNTIYF